One sample yielded the 4 T cell receptor beta chains listed below, sequenced in a study of radiotherapy plus CTLA-4 blockade in lung cancer. TCRdb keeps only in-frame clones here, not all; method: immunoSEQ multiplex PCR. The sample consists of about 38,000 clones, 86% of them appearing once. This specimen was peripheral blood, taken from a patient treated with radiotherapy plus ipilimumab. Receptors were obtained from a human donor with non-small cell lung cancer whose response to radiotherapy plus ipilimumab could not be evaluated.

This clone has just one count. The chain combines TRBV10-2 with TRBJ1-6; D ambiguous. Germline V gives CDR1 WSHSY, CDR2 SAAADI. Trimming pared 11 bases from V and 7 bases from J, leaving 12 bases between. This CDR3 region has 12 residues. CDR3: CAASPGNSPLHF. The DNA for the CDR3 is TGCGCCGCCTCTCCGGGAAATTCACCCCTCCACTTT.

CDR3 sequence: CATKVGLAGRTGELFF. The CDR3 DNA reads TGTGCCACCAAAGTTGGACTAGCGGGAAGGACCGGGGAGCTGTTTTTT. This sequence joins TRBV15 and TRBJ2-2, with 12 positions matching TRBD2. V was clipped by 7 bases and J by 5 bases; unmatched bases: 8. CDR1 and CDR2 (germline): LNHNV, YYDKDF (reference sequence). The CDR3 loop spans 16 amino acids.

The chain combines TRBV18 with TRBJ1-4; possibly TRBD1 for D (5 bases). The CDR3 spans 13 residues. Germline V CDR1 and CDR2: KGHSH, LQKENI. The V end lost 3 bases, the J end lost 7 bases, and 9 bases lay between the germline ends. CDR3 bases: TGTGCCAGCTCACCTTCAGGGTTTGAAAAACTGTTTTTT. This translates into CASSPSGFEKLFF.

This CDR3 is CASSGQGAYSGNTIYF. The CDR3 nucleotides are TGTGCCAGCAGCGGACAGGGGGCCTACTCTGGAAACACCATATATTTT. J is TRBJ1-3 and V is TRBV5-5; 11 bases map to TRBD1. V shed 4 bases and J 0 bases; nucleotides not matched to a gene: 3. CDR1 and CDR2 (germline): SGHKS, YYEKEE (reference sequence). CDR3 length: 16 amino acids.